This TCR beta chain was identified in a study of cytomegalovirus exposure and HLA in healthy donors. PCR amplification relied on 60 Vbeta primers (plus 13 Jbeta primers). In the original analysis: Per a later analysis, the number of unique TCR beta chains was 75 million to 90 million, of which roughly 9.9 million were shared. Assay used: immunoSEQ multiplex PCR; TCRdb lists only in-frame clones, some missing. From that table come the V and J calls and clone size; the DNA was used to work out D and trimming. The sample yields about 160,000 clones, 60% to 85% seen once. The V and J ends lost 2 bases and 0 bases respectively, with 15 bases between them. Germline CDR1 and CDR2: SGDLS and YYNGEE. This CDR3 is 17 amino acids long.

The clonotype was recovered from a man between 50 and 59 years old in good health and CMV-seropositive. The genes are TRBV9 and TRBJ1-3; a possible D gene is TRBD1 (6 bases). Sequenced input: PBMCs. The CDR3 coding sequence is TGTGCCAGCAGCGTGGGGCAGGGGCCGAACTCTGGAAACACCATATATTTT. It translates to CASSVGQGPNSGNTIYF. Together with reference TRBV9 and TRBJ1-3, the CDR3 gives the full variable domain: DSGVTQTPKHLITATGQRVTLRCSPRSGDLSVYWYQQSLDQGLQFLIQYYNGEERAKGNILERFSAQQFPDLHSELNLSSLELGDSALYFCASSVGQGPNSGNTIYFGEGSWLTVV.